This T cell receptor beta chain was found in a study of blood T cells in healthy people across ages. Study-level results: Relative to aged donors, long-lived donors carried more naive CD4+ cells and displayed higher diversity.

The CDR3 sequence is 15 residues long. Germline V gene lookup returns CDR1 DFQATT and CDR2 SNEGSKA (reference sequence). V lost 3 bases and J 4 bases, leaving 13 bases between the germline ends. This clonotype has just a few counts. Its antigen is unknown. Primers used in a second PCR of about 6 to 11 cycles were a sample-barcoded 5' primer and a J-beta primer mix. The yield of each sample was at least 3 million CDR3-containing paired-end reads. TCRdb analysed the 5' RACE reads with MiXCR anew, one entry per CDR3 protein. The sample has 700,000 to 900,000 distinct CDR3 sequences, around half seen once; the top ten hold approximately 40%. Each donor gave approximately 9.7 milliliters of peripheral blood. Isolated PBMCs totaled at least 6.5 million in each sample.

The source of this sequence is a man older than 75 in good health. The V call is TRBV20-1, the J call TRBJ2-6; tentatively, D is TRBD1 (6 bases). What was sequenced was blood. The CDR3 loop is CSASPRQGGANVLTF. The CDR3 nucleotides are TGCAGTGCTAGTCCCAGGCAGGGGGGGGCCAACGTCCTGACTTTC.